These T cell receptor beta chains were read from a single sample in a study of cytomegalovirus exposure and HLA in healthy donors. Only in-frame clones appear in the TCRdb table, and some are missing; sequencing was by immunoSEQ multiplex PCR. The listing contains about 88,000 clones. Input material: PBMCs. The receptors originated from a girl under 18 in good health and CMV-seropositive. The conserved cysteine and the conserved F or W are not part of the CDR3 here.

v_call	j_call	cdr3_aa
TRBV27	TRBJ1-1	ASSFEGNTEAF
TRBV19	TRBJ2-2	ASSKDRYGELF
TRBV15	TRBJ1-1	ATSRPQGVGTEAF
TRBV6-5	TRBJ1-5	ASSNVGRRPQH
TRBV4-3	TRBJ1-1	ASSQDRGNTEDF
TRBV7-3	TRBJ2-5	ASSLSAWTGKEAQY
TRBV11-3	TRBJ2-3	ASSFLSGRGVDTQY
TRBV27	TRBJ2-7	ASSSPSGQRTYEQY
TRBV19	TRBJ1-1	ASSPMAGQGVGTEAF
TRBV6-5	TRBJ2-2	ASRPGLVTGELF
TRBV7-2	TRBJ1-5	ASSRQGGSNQPQH
TRBV19	TRBJ2-1	ASSIWGESSYNEQF
TRBV6-5	TRBJ1-1	ASSFRQENTEAF
TRBV5-4	TRBJ1-2	ASSLDGRGGYT
TRBV5-1	TRBJ2-7	ASSTGQGNYEQY
TRBV6-1	TRBJ1-1	ASRGRGEGTEAF
TRBV5-4	TRBJ2-7	ASSLGAEQY
TRBV7-9	TRBJ2-3	ASSPVSSDKTDTQY
TRBV9	TRBJ1-2	ASSGGTGINYGYT
TRBV6-5	TRBJ2-1	ASRNRGGANEQF
TRBV5-1	TRBJ1-1	ASSIQGMNTEAF
TRBV9	TRBJ2-1	ASSPRGGEVGEQF
TRBV13	TRBJ2-1	ASSLALAGDNEQF
TRBV4-1	TRBJ1-5	ASSQRDSFYHQPQH
TRBV6-5	TRBJ2-5	ASNTGMLGTQY
TRBV28	TRBJ1-1	ASTQGDSEAF
TRBV9	TRBJ2-3	ASSPRTSSSTDTQY
TRBV7-9	TRBJ1-1	ASKPPADTEAF
TRBV10-1	TRBJ2-5	ASSGPGSGETQY
TRBV29-1	TRBJ1-2	SVDSFGGYT
TRBV30	TRBJ2-3	AWDRDTQY
TRBV7-9	TRBJ1-6	ASRSKGQYNSPLH
TRBV7-9	TRBJ1-4	ASSLEWGDEKLF
TRBV10-2	TRBJ2-5	ASQRGTAETQY
TRBV19	TRBJ2-5	ASSAKGTAIQETQY
TRBV30	TRBJ2-5	AWSVGAAMAGETQY
TRBV18	TRBJ1-2	ASSPNSREGYT